This T cell receptor beta chain was obtained from a study of blood T cells in healthy people across ages. Study results and limitations: Older age coincided with a roughly linear decline in TCR beta diversity per million T cells.

For the second PCR, which ran for 7 to 11 cycles, a sample-barcoded 5' primer and a J-beta primer mix were used. MiXCR, run by TCRdb on the 5' RACE reads, gives a single entry per CDR3 protein. Here the sample spans 350,000 to 450,000 distinct CDR3 sequences, approximately 51% being singletons. This clonotype was counted a few times. What it recognizes is unknown. The V end was cut by 4 bases, the J end by 3 bases, with 9 bases between. The CDR3 consists of 13 residues. CDR1 MNHEY and CDR2 SVGEGT come from the germline V gene. This chain links TRBV6-2 or TRBV6-3 with TRBJ1-2; D gene uncertain. Sequenced material: blood. The clonotype comes from a man between 60 and 75 years old in good health. CDR3 nucleotide sequence: TGTGCCAGCAGTTTAGAAGGAGACTATGGCTACACCTTC. Its protein is CASSLEGDYGYTF.